This TCR beta chain comes out of a study of vaccination effects on CD4 cells after COVID-19. General study points: Marked contraction was observed in infection-induced and vaccine-induced clones late after vaccination.

TCRdb's table, derived via immunoSEQ multiplex PCR, lists solely in-frame clones and lacks some. The sample lists tens of thousands of clones; about 72% were seen once. The CDR3 totals 14 residues. V was pared by 5 bases and J by 6 bases, with 7 bases of the junction left unmatched. Germline V gives CDR1 KGHSH, CDR2 LQKENI. With respect to this clone: Its antigen is not known.

Antigen-specific CD4+ T cells were expanded with viral peptide pools in the ViraFEST assay before sequencing. Cultured cells yielded isolated CD4+ T cells after 10 to 11 days. Vaccinees lacked prior SARS-CoV-2 infection and tested negative for nucleocapsid antibodies. This receptor was obtained from a human donor who received a COVID-19 vaccine. The chain is built from TRBV18 and TRBJ1-2; TRBD1 matches 9 bases. This sample comprised CD4+ T cells from PBMCs cultured with HCoV-NL63 spike peptides, obtained before COVID-19 vaccination. The CDR3 spells CASSNTGGADGYTF. DNA of the CDR3: TGTGCCAGCTCAAATACAGGGGGCGCTGATGGCTACACCTTC.